The 28 T cell receptor beta chains in this list originate from one sample, sequenced in a study of blood T cells in healthy people across ages. PCR was performed a second time for about 7 to 12 cycles using a sample-barcoded 5' primer and a J-beta primer mix. TCRdb independently ran MiXCR on the 5' RACE reads; one entry per CDR3 protein. The repertoire holds about 670,000 distinct CDR3 sequences, with over 40% as singletons. The sequenced sample was blood. All receptors derive from a woman older than 75 in good health.

This clonotype was picked up many times. The chain recombines TRBV7-9 with TRBJ2-3, with D hard to call. V lost 2 bases, J lost 2 bases, and 8 bases lay in between. The CDR3 extends over 14 amino acids. Looked up from germline, CDR1 is SEHNR and CDR2 is FQNEAQ (reference sequence). The CDR3: CASSLLQVTDTQYF. DNA of the CDR3: TGTGCCAGCAGCTTACTTCAGGTCACAGATACGCAGTATTTT.

The chain links TRBV5-4 to TRBJ1-6, with 9 bases identical to TRBD1. CDR1 SGHNT and CDR2 YYREEE come from the germline V gene (reference sequence). The V and J ends lost 4 bases and 3 bases, in that order; junction bases with no gene match: 5. There are 16 residues in the CDR3. The CDR3 DNA is TGTGCCAGCAGCGACAGGGGGATACGCTATAATTCACCCCTCCACTTT. Amino acids: CASSDRGIRYNSPLHF.

This clonotype has at least ten counts. The chain uses TRBV20-1 and TRBJ2-7; D ambiguous. From germline, CDR1 is DFQATT and CDR2 SNEGSKA (reference sequence). The CDR3 consists of 12 residues. Trimming left V 3 bases short and J 2 bases short, with 8 bases between. The chain's CDR3 is CSASEGTYEQYF. In nucleotides, the CDR3 is TGCAGTGCTAGTGAAGGGACCTACGAGCAGTACTTC.

The J gene is TRBJ1-4, the V gene TRBV15; no clear D gene. Germline CDR1 LNHNV, CDR2 YYDKDF (reference sequence). Deletions cut 0 bases from V and 4 bases from J, with 9 bases between. The CDR3 loop spans 15 amino acids. In DNA, the CDR3 is TGTGCCACCAGCAGAGATCGGCTCCGTAATGAAAAACTGTTTTTT. Amino acid sequence: CATSRDRLRNEKLFF.

The CDR3 sequence: CASSLMGKNSPLHF. The CDR3 coding sequence is TGTGCCAGCAGCTTAATGGGAAAAAATTCACCCCTCCACTTT. J is TRBJ1-6 and V is TRBV7-9; D not resolved. Deletions cut 2 bases from V and 7 bases from J, with 9 bases between. The germline V gene encodes CDR1 SEHNR and CDR2 FQNEAQ (reference sequence). This CDR3 region has 14 residues.

Regarding this clonotype: A much more abundant neighbour one base away suggests this may be a read error. The chain couples TRBV20-1 to TRBJ2-5; possible D gene TRBD2, 6 bases. The CDR3 is made up of 15 amino acids. Germline V gene sequence: CDR1 DFQATT, CDR2 SNEGSKA (reference sequence). V dropped 0 bases and J dropped 11 bases, with 22 bases sitting between them. The DNA for the CDR3 is TGCAGTGCTAGAGATCCGGGAGTGGGACCATCGGGTCAGTACTTC. Its translation: CSARDPGVGPSGQYF.

This clonotype was found many times. The chain links TRBV29-1 to TRBJ1-2; TRBD1 is a possible D gene (6 bases). The CDR3 contains 14 residues. Trimming stripped 4 bases from V and 4 bases from J, with 16 bases between. Germline values: CDR1 SQVTM, CDR2 ANQGSEA. CDR3 loop: CSVGYRDLSYGYTF. In nucleotides, the CDR3 is TGCAGCGTTGGGTACAGGGATCTATCCTATGGCTACACCTTC.

The chain recombines TRBV20-1 with TRBJ2-7, with 7 bases aligning to TRBD2. The length of the CDR3 is 12 residues. Germline V gives CDR1 DFQATT, CDR2 SNEGSKA (reference sequence). With 7 bases clipped from V and 4 bases from J, the junction kept 7 bases outside the gene matches. CDR3 loop: CSGSGEGYEQYF. DNA for the CDR3: TGCAGTGGGAGCGGGGAAGGGTACGAGCAGTACTTC.

This clonotype was counted ten times or more. V usage is TRBV3-1 and J usage is TRBJ2-5; 12 bases match TRBD2. Germline values: CDR1 LGHDT, CDR2 YNNKEL (reference sequence). The J segment lost 4 bases and the V segment lost 4 bases, leaving 4 bases of the junction unmatched. The CDR3 covers 15 residues. CDR3 in DNA: TGTGCCAGCAGCCGAAGGACTAGCGGGGTAGAGACCCAGTACTTC. It is translated as CASSRRTSGVETQYF.

This chain links TRBV20-1 with TRBJ2-5; 10 bases are a match to TRBD2. Trimming at V came to 3 bases and at J to 4 bases, leaving 2 bases not matched to a gene. In germline, CDR1 is DFQATT, CDR2 SNEGSKA (reference sequence). This CDR3 is 13 amino acids long. The CDR3 region is CSASLAGAETQYF. In DNA, the CDR3 is TGCAGTGCTAGCCTAGCGGGAGCAGAGACCCAGTACTTC.

This clonotype occurred many times. This chain connects TRBV18 to TRBJ2-7; 7 nucleotides align to TRBD1. Germline CDR1 reads KGHSH; CDR2 reads LQKENI. V trimming: 3 bases; J trimming: 4 bases; junction bases outside the gene matches: 3. The CDR3 spans 13 residues. The CDR3 loop reads CASSPAGGYEQYF. The CDR3 DNA sequence: TGTGCCAGCTCACCGGCAGGGGGTTACGAGCAGTACTTC.

The chain has TRBV29-1 and TRBJ2-5; possibly TRBD2 for D (6 bases). The V gene's germline CDR1 is SQVTM and CDR2 ANQGSEA. The CDR3 loop spans 16 amino acids. Trimming cost V 1 base and J 0 bases, with 15 bases left between them. The CDR3 coding sequence is TGCAGCGTTGAAGGTGGCGGGACCCTTTACCAAGAGACCCAGTACTTC. Translated: CSVEGGGTLYQETQYF.

In this sample, this clonotype turned up many times. J is TRBJ2-3 and V is TRBV27; the match to TRBD2 covers 13 bases. This CDR3 comprises 15 residues. Germline loops: CDR1 MNHEY, CDR2 SMNVEV (reference sequence). V shed 6 bases and J 5 bases; nucleotides not matched to a gene: 5. CDR3 coding DNA: TGTGCCAGCAGGGGGGGACTAGCGGGGAGAGATACGCAGTATTTT. This translates into CASRGGLAGRDTQYF.

The rearrangement uses TRBV2 and TRBJ2-3, with 10 bases fitting TRBD2. CDR1 and CDR2 (germline): SNHLY, FYNNEI. J lost 2 bases, V lost 8 bases, and 4 bases had no gene match. The CDR3 length is 14 residues. In DNA form, the CDR3 reads TGTGCCAGCGCAGGACTAGCGGTCACAGATACGCAGTATTTT. Its translation: CASAGLAVTDTQYF.

This clonotype was observed a handful of times. The rearrangement links TRBV5-1 to TRBJ1-4, with a possible D match to TRBD1 (5 bases). The CDR3 loop spans 13 amino acids. The V gene's germline CDR1 is SGHRS and CDR2 YFSETQ. V was clipped by 7 bases and J by 7 bases, with 14 bases between them. The CDR3 sequence is CASHRDLGEKLFF. CDR3 nucleotides: TGCGCCAGCCACCGGGACTTAGGTGAAAAACTGTTTTTT.

The rearrangement joins TRBV4-1 to TRBJ2-1; perhaps TRBD2 as D (6 bases). Germline V gene lookup returns CDR1 MGHRA and CDR2 YSYEKL. The CDR3 is 15 amino acids. V shed 1 base and J shed 9 bases, with 16 bases lying between them. The CDR3 reads CASSQAIAVVTEQFF. The CDR3 region has the DNA TGCGCCAGCAGCCAAGCGATAGCGGTCGTCACTGAGCAGTTCTTC.

In its sample, this clonotype was seen a few times. The CDR3 sequence is CASSSNQGAGETQYF. CDR3 coding DNA: TGTGCCAGCAGTTCAAACCAGGGGGCTGGAGAGACCCAGTACTTC. V usage is TRBV7-2 and J usage is TRBJ2-5, with 8 bases fitting TRBD1. V shed 6 bases, J shed 4 bases, and the junction held 10 bases outside the gene matches. The CDR3 is 15 amino acids. The germline gives CDR1 SGHTA, CDR2 FQGNSA.

This chain links TRBV5-1 with TRBJ2-3; a possible D gene is TRBD2 (6 bases). In germline, CDR1 is SGHRS, CDR2 YFSETQ. The CDR3 covers 17 residues. Trimming removed 0 bases at V and 2 bases at J, with 16 bases between. For the CDR3, the DNA is TGCGCCAGCAGCTTGGCTCCTCTCGCGGGGATCACAGATACGCAGTATTTT. The encoded protein is CASSLAPLAGITDTQYF.

This chain links TRBV15 with TRBJ2-7; maybe TRBD1 (5 bases). The CDR3 contains 16 residues. Per germline, CDR1 LNHNV and CDR2 YYDKDF (reference sequence). The V and J ends lost 0 bases and 1 base respectively, with 13 bases between them. CDR3 sequence: CATSRESGPFSYEQYF. The CDR3 DNA reads TGTGCCACCAGCAGAGAATCAGGGCCTTTTTCCTACGAGCAGTACTTC.

This chain joins TRBV2 and TRBJ2-1; 9 bases are a match to TRBD1. The closer fit of TRBJ2-7 to the DNA end suggests the J call may be wrong. Germline V gives CDR1 SNHLY, CDR2 FYNNEI. The CDR3 contains 14 residues. The CDR3 region is CASSAGTGRGEQYF. The CDR3 DNA reads as TGTGCCAGCAGTGCAGGGACAGGGCGAGGTGAGCAGTACTTC.

This clonotype appeared a single time. A much larger clone differs by one base, so this may be a read error. The chain recombines TRBV28 with TRBJ1-2; TRBD1 aligns across 7 bases. CDR1 and CDR2 (germline): MDHEN, SYDVKM. The CDR3 spans 14 residues. V was clipped by 11 bases and J by 2 bases; unmatched bases: 11. In DNA form, the CDR3 reads TGTGCCGGCACCTCCAGGGGGGAAAACTATGGCTACACCTTC. Its protein product is CAGTSRGENYGYTF.

This clonotype was counted many times. This sequence joins TRBV14 and TRBJ2-1; D unclear. The CDR3 extends over 14 amino acids. Germline lookup yields CDR1 SGHDN and CDR2 FVKESK. V was cut by 1 base and J by 7 bases, with 11 bases left in between. The CDR3, as DNA: TGTGCCAGCAGCCAAGGGACCTTGAGGAATGAGCAGTTCTTC. Translation: CASSQGTLRNEQFF.

This clonotype was seen ten or more times. V and J are TRBV2 and TRBJ2-2; the D gene is possibly TRBD1 (6 bases). The V gene's germline CDR1 is SNHLY and CDR2 FYNNEI. This CDR3 contains 15 residues. Trimming stripped 4 bases from V and 1 base from J, with 10 bases between. In nucleotides, the CDR3 is TGTGCCAGCAGTGGTCAGGGGTTGAACACCGGGGAGCTGTTTTTT. Its protein product is CASSGQGLNTGELFF. Supplemented by reference TRBV2 and TRBJ2-2, the full variable domain reads EPEVTQTPSHQVTQMGQEVILRCVPISNHLYFYWYRQILGQKVEFLVSFYNNEISEKSEIFDDQFSVERPDGSNFTLKIRSTKLEDSAMYFCASSGQGLNTGELFFGEGSRLTVL.

This clonotype has more than one count but fewer than ten. This sequence joins TRBV7-8 and TRBJ2-4; D unclear. V was cut by 6 bases and J by 0 bases, with 18 bases left in between. This CDR3 spans 17 amino acids. The V gene's germline CDR1 is SGHVS and CDR2 FQNEAQ. The CDR3 coding sequence is TGTGCCAGCAGTCTCAACGGGCAGTTACTAGCCAAAAACATTCAGTACTTC. It is translated as CASSLNGQLLAKNIQYF.

The V call is TRBV2, the J call TRBJ1-4; no firm D call. The CDR3 extends over 16 amino acids. Germline V gene data show CDR1 as SNHLY and CDR2 as FYNNEI. Trimming cost V 1 base and J 8 bases, with 17 bases left between them. The CDR3 sequence is CASSEGFPNLAEKLFF. As DNA, the CDR3 is TGTGCCAGCAGTGAAGGGTTCCCCAACCTGGCGGAAAAACTGTTTTTT.

A remark on this clonotype: The conserved closing phenylalanine or tryptophan is absent in this CDR3, likely reflecting a read error. The V and J genes are TRBV7-8 and TRBJ2-1; D gene unclear. Germline V lookup: CDR1 SGHVS, CDR2 FQNEAQ. The V end lost 0 bases, the J end lost 8 bases, and 5 bases lay between the germline ends. The CDR3 runs to 12 residues. CDR3 in DNA: TGTGCCAGCAGCTTAGCCCGGGATGAGCAGTTCTCC. Translated, it gives CASSLARDEQFS.

This rearrangement joins TRBV12-3 or TRBV12-4 to TRBJ2-7; tentatively, D is TRBD1 (6 bases). The CDR3 is 13 amino acids. Trimming removed 5 bases at V and 3 bases at J, with 11 bases between. The CDR3 spells CASSMDSFYEQYF. CDR3 nucleotide sequence: TGTGCCAGCAGTATGGACAGTTTCTACGAGCAGTACTTC.

Ten or more counts support this clonotype. The rearrangement uses TRBV15 and TRBJ2-7; D call uncertain. The CDR3 length is 14 residues. V shed 0 bases and J shed 3 bases, with 9 bases lying between them. Germline V gene lookup returns CDR1 LNHNV and CDR2 YYDKDF (reference sequence). The DNA of the CDR3 is TGTGCCACCAGCAGAGAATTTGTAGGCTACGAGCAGTACTTC. Its protein is CATSREFVGYEQYF.